This is a list of T cell receptor beta chains from one sample in a study of human T cells and chemical hapten exposure. TCRdb re-analysed the RACE reads in MiXCR, keeping a single row per CDR3 protein. The table includes about 300,000 distinct CDR3 sequences, about 5% detected once. This specimen consisted of whole blood, obtained in connection with sensitization to the hapten diphenylcyclopropenone (DPC). Every receptor here comes from a woman in her late teens or twenties with alopecia areata. Some clones in this sample may be carry-over from other donors' samples. Each CDR3 is given with its conserved first and last residue. D genes are given only for firm matches. Not all rows give a size; the values are once, few, many and, for expanded clones, a class.

v_gene	j_gene	abundance	d_gene	CDR3aa	CDR3nt
TRBV6-6	TRBJ1-2	many	TRBD1	CASSEIRWTGYGYTF	TGTGCCAGCAGCGAGATACGATGGACAGGGTATGGCTACACCTTC
TRBV5-1	TRBJ2-3	.	.	CASSLQGQGIPDTQYF	TGCGCCAGCAGCTTGCAGGGGCAGGGTATTCCAGATACGCAGTATTTT
TRBV4-2	TRBJ1-1	few	.	CASSLSGDKAEAFF	TGTGCCAGCAGCCTAAGCGGTGACAAGGCTGAAGCTTTCTTT
TRBV7-9	TRBJ2-3	many	TRBD2	CASSLEASGGADTQYF	TGTGCCAGCAGCTTAGAGGCTAGCGGGGGGGCAGATACGCAGTATTTT
TRBV27	TRBJ2-1	few	TRBD2	CASSLSGEASYNEQFF	TGTGCCAGCAGTTTAAGCGGGGAGGCTTCCTACAATGAGCAGTTCTTC
TRBV24-1	TRBJ1-1	many	.	CATSSGSTEAFF	TGTGCCACCAGTTCCGGTTCCACTGAAGCTTTCTTT
TRBV6-2/TRBV6-3	TRBJ2-3	many	TRBD1	CASSYIATGTLADTQYF	TGTGCCAGCAGTTACATTGCGACAGGGACCCTCGCGGATACGCAGTATTTT
TRBV11-2	TRBJ2-4	.	.	CASSLGGHLHPKNIQYF	TGTGCCAGCAGCTTAGGGGGACACCTCCATCCCAAAAACATTCAGTACTTC
TRBV6-1	TRBJ2-7	few	TRBD2	CASSLAEGEQYF	TGTGCCAGCAGTCTAGCGGAAGGCGAGCAGTACTTC
TRBV10-3	TRBJ2-7	many	TRBD1	CAISDSDRADLGEQYF	TGTGCCATCAGTGATTCGGACAGGGCTGATTTGGGCGAGCAGTACTTC
TRBV12-3/TRBV12-4	TRBJ1-1	few	.	CASSLDRAPNTEAFF	TGTGCCAGCAGTTTAGACAGGGCCCCGAACACTGAAGCTTTCTTT
TRBV18	TRBJ1-1	.	.	CASSPDSGGTEAFF	TGTGCCAGCTCACCCGATTCAGGAGGCACTGAAGCTTTCTTT
TRBV3-1	TRBJ1-1	many	.	CASSPSSGTTEAFF	TGTGCCAGCAGCCCTAGCTCCGGGACCACTGAAGCTTTCTTT
TRBV7-2	TRBJ2-1	few	TRBD2	CASSLDVAGGGEQFF	TGTGCCAGCAGCTTAGACGTGGCGGGGGGAGGAGAGCAGTTCTTC
TRBV12-3/TRBV12-4	TRBJ1-5	few	.	CASSFGRWGNQPQHF	TGTGCCAGCAGTTTTGGGAGATGGGGCAATCAGCCCCAGCATTTT
TRBV29-1	TRBJ2-6	.	.	CSVEFAGASGANVLTF	TGCAGCGTTGAGTTCGCAGGGGCCTCGGGGGCCAACGTCCTGACTTTC
TRBV6-2/TRBV6-3	TRBJ2-1	.	.	CASSYSRNGQYNEQFF	TGTGCCAGCAGTTACTCGAGAAACGGACAGTACAATGAGCAGTTCTTC
TRBV5-1	TRBJ1-1	few	.	CASSYGTLENTEAFF	TGCGCCAGCAGCTACGGGACCCTCGAGAACACTGAAGCTTTCTTT
TRBV7-9	TRBJ1-1	few	.	CASSLMGSTEEAFF	TGTGCCAGCAGCTTAATGGGGTCGACAGAAGAAGCTTTCTTT
TRBV7-2	TRBJ1-6	.	.	CASSLYSGWSSYNSPLHF	TGTGCCAGCAGCTTATACTCAGGCTGGAGCTCCTATAATTCACCCCTCCACTTT
TRBV5-1	TRBJ1-2	few	.	CASSYDRTASYGYTF	TGCGCCAGCAGCTACGACCGGACAGCCTCATATGGCTACACCTTC
TRBV10-3	TRBJ1-6	many	.	CAISEQGGNSPLHF	TGTGCCATCAGTGAGCAGGGCGGCAATTCACCCCTCCACTTT
TRBV18	TRBJ1-1	.	.	CASSPRTGAEGAEAFF	TGTGCCAGCTCACCCAGAACGGGGGCCGAGGGGGCTGAAGCTTTCTTT
TRBV20-1	TRBJ1-1	many	.	CSARRGDTEAFF	TGCAGTGCTAGACGAGGGGACACTGAAGCTTTCTTT
TRBV12-3/TRBV12-4	TRBJ1-1	few	TRBD1	CASSSGGERTEAFF	TGTGCCAGCAGTTCAGGGGGCGAAAGAACTGAAGCTTTCTTT
TRBV2	TRBJ1-2	many	TRBD1	CASSWTGLSDGYTF	TGTGCCAGCAGTTGGACAGGGTTAAGCGATGGCTACACCTTC
TRBV19	TRBJ1-2	many	TRBD1	CASTEDRGSSGYTF	TGTGCCAGTACCGAAGACAGGGGTTCGAGCGGCTACACCTTC
TRBV28	TRBJ2-7	few	TRBD2	CASSSLAGGPNEQYF	TGTGCCAGCAGCTCTCTAGCGGGGGGGCCTAACGAGCAGTACTTC
TRBV27	TRBJ1-6	.	.	CASSQIEAGLRSSPLHF	TGTGCCAGCAGCCAAATAGAGGCAGGGCTGCGAAGCTCACCCCTCCACTTT
TRBV20-1	TRBJ1-6	many	TRBD1	CSARDRSSYNSPLHF	TGCAGTGCAAGGGACAGGAGCTCCTATAATTCACCCCTCCACTTT
TRBV20-1	TRBJ1-5	.	TRBD1	CSARESGTGVWGNQPQHF	TGCAGTGCGCGAGAATCCGGGACAGGGGTTTGGGGCAATCAGCCCCAGCATTTT
TRBV7-2	TRBJ2-5	.	.	CASSWGPAGFQETQYF	TGTGCCAGCAGCTGGGGTCCCGCAGGGTTTCAAGAGACCCAGTACTTC
TRBV4-3	TRBJ2-3	many	.	CASSPYSAADTQYF	TGCGCCAGCAGTCCCTACTCCGCCGCAGATACGCAGTATTTT
TRBV7-6	TRBJ1-1	many	.	CASSPRDGPEAFF	TGTGCCAGCAGCCCGAGGGATGGGCCTGAAGCTTTCTTT
TRBV2	TRBJ1-2	.	.	CASCPRQGDYGYTF	TGTGCCAGCTGCCCTCGGCAGGGCGACTATGGCTACACCTTC
TRBV20-1	TRBJ2-7	many	TRBD1	CSAPWTGLGYEQYF	TGCAGTGCTCCCTGGACAGGGCTAGGCTACGAGCAGTACTTC
TRBV9	TRBJ2-5	.	TRBD2	CASSVVGSGETQYF	TGTGCCAGCAGCGTAGTGGGTAGCGGGGAGACCCAGTACTTC
TRBV29-1	TRBJ2-2	many	.	CSVSGTGELFF	TGCAGCGTCTCGGGCACCGGGGAGCTGTTTTTT
TRBV4-3	TRBJ2-4	few	TRBD1	CASSQQFGTGGGNIQYF	TGCGCCAGCAGCCAGCAATTCGGGACAGGGGGCGGGAACATTCAGTACTTC
TRBV28	TRBJ1-4	many	TRBD1	CASSQDREKLFF	TGTGCCAGCAGCCAGGACAGGGAAAAACTGTTTTTT
TRBV5-1	TRBJ1-6	many	TRBD1	CASSLGAGGNSPLHF	TGTGCCAGCAGCTTAGGGGCAGGGGGTAATTCACCCCTCCACTTT